Below are 3 T cell receptor beta chains sequenced from a single sample in a study of cytomegalovirus exposure and HLA in healthy donors. With 60 Vbeta and 13 Jbeta primers, the PCR was carried out. Only in-frame clones appear in the TCRdb table, and some are missing; sequencing was by immunoSEQ multiplex PCR. The table lists roughly 100,000 clones, roughly 80% of them singletons. Source material: PBMCs. The origin of the receptors is a man aged 35-49 years in good health and CMV-seropositive.

The gene calls are TRBV5-1 and TRBJ2-3, with 12 bases identical to TRBD2. Germline values: CDR1 SGHRS, CDR2 YFSETQ. The CDR3 consists of 16 residues. With 3 bases clipped from V and 2 bases from J, the junction kept 4 bases outside the gene matches. CDR3 in DNA: TGCGCCAGCAGCTACGGACTAGCGGGATCCACAGATACGCAGTATTTT. It encodes CASSYGLAGSTDTQYF. The entire variable domain, with the rest obtained from reference TRBV5-1 and TRBJ2-3, is as follows: KAGVTQTPRYLIKTRGQQVTLSCSPISGHRSVSWYQQTPGQGLQFLFEYFSETQRNKGNFPGRFSGRQFSNSRSEMNVSTLELGDSALYLCASSYGLAGSTDTQYFGPGTRLTVL.

Comments on this clone: This CDR3 is also generated by other DNA sequences in the sample. The chain recombines TRBV6-5 with TRBJ2-7; weak D call: TRBD2 (5 bases). Germline CDR1 and CDR2: MNHEY and SVGAGI. The CDR3 consists of 12 residues. With 6 bases removed from V and 3 bases from J, the gap between germline ends came to 9 bases. The CDR3, as DNA: TGTGCCAGCAGGAGGACTGGCTACGAGCAGTACTTC. This sequence encodes CASRRTGYEQYF.

The chain recombines TRBV19 with TRBJ1-2; TRBD1 is a possible D gene (5 bases). Trimming took off 2 bases at V and 4 bases at J, with 11 bases between the two ends. The CDR3 is made up of 14 amino acids. Per the germline V gene, CDR1 is LNHDA and CDR2 is SQIVND (reference sequence). CDR3 nucleotide sequence: TGTGCCAGTAGTATAACGCAGGGCGGCTATGGCTACACCTTC. Protein product: CASSITQGGYGYTF. The variable domain in full, completed from reference TRBV19 and TRBJ1-2, reads DGGITQSPKYLFRKEGQNVTLSCEQNLNHDAMYWYRQDPGQGLRLIYYSQIVNDFQKGDIAEGYSVSREKKESFPLTVTSAQKNPTAFYLCASSITQGGYGYTFGSGTRLTVV.